This record concerns one TCR beta chain sequence. The sample originates from a study of blood T cell repertoires in COVID-19. About the study: Sites across the United States, Italy and Spain contributed samples from acute and convalescent COVID-19.

This CDR3 contains 13 residues. Germline assignment: CDR1 MNHEY and CDR2 SVGAGI. Trimming shortened V by 7 bases and J by 4 bases, and 13 bases separated the two germline ends. Per the authors' pipeline: Reference gene primer amplification yielded estimated nucleated cell counts. Clones were read by immunoSEQ multiplex PCR, and TCRdb kept only the in-frame ones, dropping some. V and J calls and clone size are as listed in that table; D and trimming were resolved from the DNA. In the table there are roughly 350,000 clones, about 85% of which are singletons. This chain joins TRBV6-5 and TRBJ1-2; maybe TRBD1 (5 bases). This TCR was recovered from a woman between 18 and 29 years old with acute or convalescent COVID-19. Sequencing was performed on peripheral blood. CDR3 sequence reads: CASIAGSGYGYTF. CDR3 in DNA: TGTGCCAGCATTGCAGGGTCGGGCTATGGCTACACCTTC.